These T cell receptor beta chains were read from a single sample in a study of control samples from healthy donors and cancer patients. Method: immunoSEQ multiplex PCR; TCRdb's copy keeps in-frame clones and lacks some. Of over 150,000 clones listed, around 96% are singletons. Source material: blood. These receptors were obtained from a man aged 40-50 years in good health. Both conserved end residues are part of each CDR3. Each record gives: D gene, clone size, J gene, V gene, CDR3 DNA, CDR3 protein. The D gene is left open where the match is weak. Not all rows give a size; the values are once, few, many and, for expanded clones, a class.

>.|.|TRBJ1-6|TRBV6-4
TGTGCCAGCAGTGAGGGTTTATATAATTCACCCCTCCACTTT
CASSEGLYNSPLHF
>TRBD1|.|TRBJ1-2|TRBV7-9
TGTGCCAGCAGCTTAGGGACAGGGAACTATGGCTACACCTTC
CASSLGTGNYGYTF
>.|.|TRBJ1-2|TRBV12-3/TRBV12-4
TGTGCCAGCAGTTTCGGGGTTGGCTACACCTTC
CASSFGVGYTF
>.|.|TRBJ1-1|TRBV6-5
TGTGCCAGCAGCACCCACAGGTTTCTGAACACTGAAGCTTTCTTT
CASSTHRFLNTEAFF
>TRBD1|.|TRBJ2-1|TRBV27
TGTGCCAGCAGTAAAGGACAGGGGGCCCACAATGAGCAGTTCTTC
CASSKGQGAHNEQFF
>TRBD1|once|TRBJ2-7|TRBV9
TGTGCCAGCAGCGCGGGGACAGGGGGCTACGAGCAGTACTTC
CASSAGTGGYEQYF
>TRBD1|.|TRBJ1-1|TRBV24-1
TGTGCCACCAGTGAGGGACAGTCGAACACTGAAGCTTTCTTT
CATSEGQSNTEAFF
>.|.|TRBJ2-1|TRBV11-3
TGTGCCAGCAGCTTAGGGGGATACAATGAGCAGTTCTTC
CASSLGGYNEQFF
>TRBD1|.|TRBJ2-3|TRBV13
TGTGCCAGCAGCTTAGGGGCCGGGACAGGGAGCACAGATACGCAGTATTTT
CASSLGAGTGSTDTQYF
>TRBD1|.|TRBJ1-3|TRBV6-5
TGTGCCGGCCGAATGGACAGGGATGGAAACACCATATATTTT
CAGRMDRDGNTIYF
>TRBD2|.|TRBJ2-1|TRBV2
TGTGCCAGCAGGAGAAGCGGGGGGATTTACAATGAGCAGTTCTTC
CASRRSGGIYNEQFF
>TRBD1|.|TRBJ1-6|TRBV4-1
TGCGCCAGCAGCCAACGGACAGGGAATTCACCCCTCCACTTT
CASSQRTGNSPLHF
>.|.|TRBJ1-1|TRBV19
TGTGCCAGTAGTAAGCCCCCGCGGCCTGAAGCCTTCTTT
CASSKPPRPEAFF
>.|.|TRBJ2-7|TRBV4-1
TGCGCCAGCAGCCAAGATGGGCACCACGATTACGAGCAGTACTTC
CASSQDGHHDYEQYF
>.|.|TRBJ2-1|TRBV29-1
TGCAGCGTTGAACCCCGAAACAATGAGCAGTTCTTC
CSVEPRNNEQFF
>.|.|TRBJ1-2|TRBV3-1/TRBV3-2
TGTGCCAGCAGCCAAGGATTCCGCACCAGGGGAAACTATGGCTACACCTTC
CASSQGFRTRGNYGYTF
>.|.|TRBJ1-2|TRBV7-2
TGTGCCAGCAGCTTGCGGGGTGAGGGTCTTGGTGATGGCTACACCTTC
CASSLRGEGLGDGYTF
>.|.|TRBJ1-2|TRBV7-9
TGTGCGGGCAGCCCCCGGGGGGGCCGGGGCTACACCTTC
CAGSPRGGRGYTF